The present entry profiles one T cell receptor (beta chain) with its context. This clonotype was seen ten or more times. Which antigen it targets is not known. Base quality data are lacking; no much larger clone is found one base away. This specimen's treatment or condition label, interpreted: allogeneic hematopoietic cell transplantation with graft depleted of TCRalphabeta T cells and CD19 B cells. TCRalphabeta/CD19-depleted allogeneic hematopoietic cell grafts were given to the transplant recipients, all of whom were children. This entry is derived from a study of T-cell reconstitution after alpha-beta-depleted transplantation in children listed by TCRdb under 2016. The study in broad terms: Using TCR repertoire profiling, the study followed T-cell immune reconstitution in a quantitative way in children after TCRalphabeta/CD19-depleted allogeneic hematopoietic cell transplantation. What the study reported, not specific to this receptor: In some patients, the high TCRbeta diversity seen at day 60 was put down to recipient T cells and intrathymic progenitors that had survived conditioning. Hyperexpanded clone frequencies declined over subsequent months; after one year, T-cell counts and TCRbeta diversity were mostly attributed to newly produced T cells. The apparently early recovery of alphabetaT-cell counts about two months after transplant reportedly depended on only several hundred rapidly expanded clones that came from non-depleted graft cells.

The library was produced with PCR. Reads for this sample came from an Illumina HiSeq 2500. Molecular barcoding was employed in the preparation of TCR libraries, with unique molecular identifiers being used to normalize TCRbeta repertoire quantification. Through fastp at Q25 and MiXCR, TCRdb rebuilt clones from the public reads, retaining in-frame beta chains. Each CDR3 protein appears once, grouped with its most common genes and DNA. The sample yields 200,000 or so distinct CDR3 sequences; under 8.5% were counted once. The ten largest clonotypes hold about 5.5% of the sample. Measured from the cysteine to the phenylalanine, the CDR3 is 15 residues long. Only CDR3 DNA remains: 45 bases, in frame from the first base. Clipping removes 3 bases from V and 7 bases from J, with 7 as the unmatched junction base count. CDR1 and CDR2 (MDHEN, SYDVKM) derive from the germline V gene.

The sample was PBMCs, taken before TCRalphabeta/CD19-depleted stem cell transplant. The clonotype comes from a boy aged 2 to 10 with acute lymphoblastic leukemia, due to receive a stem cell transplant. The sequence joins TRBV28 to TRBJ1-2; a stretch of 11 junction bases matches TRBD1. The CDR3 region reads CASSFEDRGQSGYTF. DNA sequence: TGTGCCAGCAGTTTTGAGGACAGGGGGCAAAGTGGCTACACCTTC.